The 20 T cell receptor beta chains below all came from one sample that was sequenced in a study of cytomegalovirus exposure and HLA in healthy donors. Here immunoSEQ multiplex PCR was the method, and the copy in TCRdb shows in-frame clones only, minus some. This sample has tens of thousands of clones, with roughly 84% found just once. The sample consisted of PBMCs. These receptors all come from a woman younger than 35 in good health and CMV-seropositive.

J is TRBJ1-5 and V is TRBV7-9, with 7 nucleotides matching TRBD1. The CDR3 sequence is 14 residues long. Germline V gene data show CDR1 as SEHNR and CDR2 as FQNEAQ (reference sequence). Germline trimming cut 5 bases from V and 6 bases from J; bases unmatched to any gene: 7. The CDR3 nucleotides read TGTGCCAGCAGCAACTCCGGGACAGTTCAGCCCCAGCATTTT. This codes for CASSNSGTVQPQHF.

The CDR3 DNA is TGTGCCAGCTCACCGCAGGAAGTGGGGACAGATCTCTCCGAGCAGTACTTC. It specifies CASSPQEVGTDLSEQYF. The gene calls are TRBV18 and TRBJ2-7; 7 bases match TRBD1. CDR1 is KGHSH and CDR2 is LQKENI in the germline V gene. The J segment lost 6 bases and the V segment lost 3 bases, leaving 17 bases of the junction unmatched. The CDR3 sequence is 17 residues long.

This clone was found once. The chain is built from TRBV29-1 and TRBJ1-1; D remains ambiguous. V shed 3 bases and J shed 0 bases, with 8 bases lying between them. Germline CDR1 SQVTM, CDR2 ANQGSEA. The CDR3 runs to 13 residues. The CDR3 spells CSVEEQMNTEAFF. In nucleotides, the CDR3 is TGCAGCGTTGAGGAGCAGATGAACACTGAAGCTTTCTTT.

The chain is built from TRBV6-6 and TRBJ2-7, with TRBD1 identical over 9 bases. The CDR3 totals 15 residues. The germline V gene has CDR1 MNHNY and CDR2 SVGAGI (reference sequence). V trimming: 4 bases; J trimming: 2 bases; junction bases outside the gene matches: 6. This CDR3 reads CASSSHRGRAYEQYF. The CDR3 coding sequence is TGTGCCAGCAGTTCTCACAGGGGGCGCGCCTACGAGCAGTACTTC.

The chain links TRBV5-1 to TRBJ2-3; 7 bases are a match to TRBD2. This CDR3 has 14 residues. CDR1 and CDR2 (germline): SGHRS, YFSETQ. The trim removed 4 bases at V and 5 bases at J, leaving 7 bases unmatched. The CDR3 here is CASSVLGGVDTQYF. CDR3 DNA: TGCGCCAGCAGCGTCCTGGGGGGGGTAGATACGCAGTATTTT.

The J gene is TRBJ2-2, the V gene TRBV7-9; 7 bases fit TRBD1. CDR3 length: 18 amino acids. Germline V gene data show CDR1 as SEHNR and CDR2 as FQNEAQ (reference sequence). The trim removed 5 bases at V and 5 bases at J, leaving 17 bases unmatched. In DNA, the CDR3 is TGTGCCAGCAGCCAATCGTACCTCCGGGACAGAATAACCGGGGAGCTGTTTTTT. This codes for CASSQSYLRDRITGELFF.

Turning to this clone: One end of the junction fails to match germline, which may point to a read error. The chain uses TRBV28 and TRBJ2-1; possibly TRBD2 for D (6 bases). The CDR3 has 14 residues. Germline V gene data show CDR1 as MDHEN and CDR2 as SYDVKM. The CDR3 spells CASGIPEGNNEQFF. The CDR3 region has the DNA TGTGCCAGTGGCATCCCGGAGGGGAACAACGAGCAGTTCTTC.

The chain combines TRBV6-5 with TRBJ1-2; no clear D gene. Trimming shortened V by 7 bases and J by 2 bases, and 8 bases separated the two germline ends. This CDR3 contains 12 residues. CDR1 MNHEY and CDR2 SVGAGI come from the germline V gene. The CDR3: CASNDGNYGYTF. CDR3 nucleotides: TGTGCCAGCAACGACGGGAACTATGGCTACACCTTC.

This clone was recorded once. The chain uses TRBV7-9 and TRBJ2-3, with 7 bases matching TRBD2. From germline, CDR1 is SEHNR and CDR2 FQNEAQ (reference sequence). With 4 bases clipped from V and 2 bases from J, the junction kept 6 bases outside the gene matches. This CDR3 is built from 15 residues. CDR3 sequence (DNA): TGTGCCAGCAGCTCAACGACTAGCCCCACAGATACGCAGTATTTT. Encoded protein: CASSSTTSPTDTQYF.

The rearrangement uses TRBV28 and TRBJ1-2, with 8 bases lining up with TRBD1. Per the germline V gene, CDR1 is MDHEN and CDR2 is SYDVKM. V lost 5 bases and J lost 4; bases outside the gene matches: 3. The CDR3 has 13 residues. The CDR3 reads CASSLGQAYGYTF. The CDR3 DNA reads as TGTGCCAGCAGTCTGGGACAGGCCTATGGCTACACCTTC.

The rearrangement joins TRBV5-5 to TRBJ2-7; TRBD2 matches 9 bases. The CDR3 totals 15 residues. J was trimmed by 3 bases and V by 3 bases; bases with no gene match: 7. From germline, CDR1 is SGHKS and CDR2 YYEKEE (reference sequence). Written as DNA, the CDR3 is TGTGCCAGCAGCTCTCTAGCGGGGTGGTTCTACGAGCAGTACTTC. Protein sequence: CASSSLAGWFYEQYF.

V usage is TRBV6-5 and J usage is TRBJ1-5; D perhaps matches TRBD1 (5 bases). Germline V gene data show CDR1 as MNHEY and CDR2 as SVGAGI. There are 13 residues in the CDR3. V was cut by 6 bases and J by 5 bases, with 11 bases left in between. The CDR3 coding sequence is TGTGCCAGCAGCCCCGGGGGGGATCAGCCCCAGCATTTT. Its translation: CASSPGGDQPQHF.

This chain uses TRBV27 with TRBJ2-7; D not resolved. The germline V gene encodes CDR1 MNHEY and CDR2 SMNVEV (reference sequence). This CDR3 is 14 amino acids long. V lost 10 bases and J 1 base, leaving 17 bases between the germline ends. This chain's CDR3 is CATTTSALSYEQYF. In DNA form, the CDR3 reads TGTGCCACTACGACCAGCGCGTTGTCCTACGAGCAGTACTTC.

V gene TRBV27 combines with J gene TRBJ2-7; possible D gene TRBD2, 6 bases. The CDR3 has 13 residues. Per germline, CDR1 MNHEY and CDR2 SMNVEV (reference sequence). V was cut by 7 bases and J by 6 bases, with 16 bases left in between. The CDR3 protein is CASKVTGGFEQYF. DNA of the CDR3: TGTGCCAGCAAAGTCACTGGGGGGTTCGAGCAGTACTTC.

In this sample, this clone turned up a few times. CDR3 region: CASSYAGTRSGEQYF. The DNA of the CDR3 is TGTGCCAGCAGTTACGCCGGGACTAGATCCGGCGAGCAGTACTTC. This rearrangement joins TRBV6-5 to TRBJ2-7; 8 bases fit TRBD2. The V and J ends lost 2 bases and 6 bases, in that order; junction bases with no gene match: 9. Germline values: CDR1 MNHEY, CDR2 SVGAGI. The CDR3 is 15 residues long.

This sequence joins TRBV27 and TRBJ1-5; D unresolved. CDR3 length: 15 residues. The ends were cut back, 6 bases at V and 4 bases at J, with 16 bases in the middle. Germline CDR1 and CDR2: MNHEY and SMNVEV (reference sequence). CDR3 loop: CASRDGRRLNQPQHF. The CDR3 DNA sequence: TGTGCCAGCAGGGACGGACGGAGGCTTAATCAGCCCCAGCATTTT.

V usage is TRBV28 and J usage is TRBJ1-1; D possibly corresponds to TRBD1 (6 bases). The V gene's germline CDR1 is MDHEN and CDR2 SYDVKM. V lost 3 bases and J 1 base, leaving 15 bases between the germline ends. This CDR3 has 16 amino acids. CDR3 protein: CASSFFLTGRNTEAFF. The CDR3 nucleotides are TGTGCCAGCAGTTTTTTTCTAACAGGGAGGAACACTGAAGCTTTCTTT.

The chain recombines TRBV28 with TRBJ1-4; 9 bases agree with TRBD1. This CDR3 comprises 16 residues. The germline gives CDR1 MDHEN, CDR2 SYDVKM. Trimming removed 4 bases from V and 8 bases from J; junction bases left unmatched: 11. CDR3 in amino acids: CASSSPDRGRKEKLFF. CDR3 bases: TGTGCCAGCAGTTCCCCGGACAGGGGAAGGAAAGAAAAACTGTTTTTT.

V and J are TRBV5-8 and TRBJ2-4; 8 bases agree with TRBD1. The CDR3 is 14 amino acids. Unmatched junction bases numbered 7, after V lost 5 bases and J lost 6 bases. Germline lookup yields CDR1 SGHTS and CDR2 YDEGEE. The CDR3 reads CASRSKGQVNIQYF. Here the CDR3 DNA reads TGTGCCAGCAGGTCGAAGGGACAGGTAAACATTCAGTACTTC.

This clone was recorded a few times. The V gene is TRBV9, the J gene TRBJ1-1; the match to TRBD1 covers 8 bases. This CDR3 contains 16 residues. The ends lost 4 bases at V and 1 base at J; junction bases unmatched: 9. Germline CDR1 reads SGDLS; CDR2 reads YYNGEE. In nucleotides, the CDR3 is TGTGCCAGCAGCAACAGGGGGGGGCTGGGGAACACTGAAGCTTTCTTT. Translating it yields CASSNRGGLGNTEAFF.